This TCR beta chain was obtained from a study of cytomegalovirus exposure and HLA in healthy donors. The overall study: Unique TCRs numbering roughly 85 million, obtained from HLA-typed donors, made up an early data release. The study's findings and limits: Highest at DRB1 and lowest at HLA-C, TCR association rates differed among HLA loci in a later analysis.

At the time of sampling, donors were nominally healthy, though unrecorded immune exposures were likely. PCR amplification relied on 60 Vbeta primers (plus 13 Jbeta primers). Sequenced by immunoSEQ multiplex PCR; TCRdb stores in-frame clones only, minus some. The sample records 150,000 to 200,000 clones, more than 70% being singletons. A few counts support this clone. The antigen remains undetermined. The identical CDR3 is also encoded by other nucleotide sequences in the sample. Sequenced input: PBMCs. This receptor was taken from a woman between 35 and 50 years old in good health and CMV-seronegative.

The CDR3 reads CASSQGNTEAFF. The CDR3 region has the DNA TGTGCCAGCAGTCAGGGGAACACTGAAGCTTTCTTT. The V and J genes are TRBV6-5 and TRBJ1-1, with D tentatively TRBD1 (5 bases). CDR3 size: 12 residues. V gave up 5 bases and J gave up 1 base, with 5 bases separating them. Germline assignment: CDR1 MNHEY and CDR2 SVGAGI.